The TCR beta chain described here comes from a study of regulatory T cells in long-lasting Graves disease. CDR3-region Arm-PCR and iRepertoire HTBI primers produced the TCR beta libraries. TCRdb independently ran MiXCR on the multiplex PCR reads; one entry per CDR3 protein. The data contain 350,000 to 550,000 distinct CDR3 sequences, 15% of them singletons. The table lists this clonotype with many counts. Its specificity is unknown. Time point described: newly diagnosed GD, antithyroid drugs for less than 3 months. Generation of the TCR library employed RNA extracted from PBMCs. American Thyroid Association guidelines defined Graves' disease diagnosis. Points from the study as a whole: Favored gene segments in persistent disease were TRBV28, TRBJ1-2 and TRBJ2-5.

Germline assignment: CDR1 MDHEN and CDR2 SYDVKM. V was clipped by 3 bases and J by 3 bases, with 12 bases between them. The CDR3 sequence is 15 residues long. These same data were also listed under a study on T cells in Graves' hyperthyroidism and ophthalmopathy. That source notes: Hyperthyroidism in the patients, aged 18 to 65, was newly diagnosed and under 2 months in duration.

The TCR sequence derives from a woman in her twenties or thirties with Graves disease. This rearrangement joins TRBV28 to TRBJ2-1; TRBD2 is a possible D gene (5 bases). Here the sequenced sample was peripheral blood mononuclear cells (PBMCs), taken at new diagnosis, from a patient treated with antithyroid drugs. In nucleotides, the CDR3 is TGTGCCAGCAGTTTGTATCCTAGCAACTACAATGAGCAGTTCTTC. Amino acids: CASSLYPSNYNEQFF. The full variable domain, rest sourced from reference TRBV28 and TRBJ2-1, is DVKVTQSSRYLVKRTGEKVFLECVQDMDHENMFWYRQDPGLGLRLIYFSYDVKMKEKGDIPEGYSVSREKKERFSLILESASTNQTSMYLCASSLYPSNYNEQFFGPGTRLTVL.